This T cell receptor beta chain was captured by sequencing in a study of T cells in Graves' hyperthyroidism and ophthalmopathy. Patients were excluded because of uncontrolled infection, other autoimmune disease, pregnancy or lactation. Thyroid ultrasound and orbital computed tomography, with clinical symptoms and serum thyroxine and TRAb, informed diagnoses. Cells are PBMCs isolated from about 10 ml of fresh blood. The study, taken as a whole, reports: The majority of expanded thyroid clonotypes above 0.001 also appeared in blood.

From RNA transcripts, TCR beta CDR3 regions were amplified. Initially, a first-round RT-PCR of the TCR CDR3 employed the HTBI primer set. TCRdb re-called the multiplex PCR reads through MiXCR, storing one row per CDR3 protein. The sample has more than 350,000 distinct CDR3 sequences, roughly 15% seen once; the top ten hold roughly a fifth. The germline V gene has CDR1 MDHEN and CDR2 SYDVKM. The CDR3 consists of 19 residues. The V and J ends lost 6 bases and 0 bases, in that order; junction bases with no gene match: 10. This clonotype was detected only a few times. Its antigen remains unknown. Source material: blood. The chain couples TRBV28 to TRBJ2-1, with 14 bases matching TRBD2. The clonotype comes from a woman aged 55 to 70 with Graves' ophthalmopathy. In DNA form, the CDR3 reads TGTGCCAGCAGCCGAGGGACTAGCGGGAGCCAGAGCTCCTACAATGAGCAGTTCTTC. Translating it yields CASSRGTSGSQSSYNEQFF.